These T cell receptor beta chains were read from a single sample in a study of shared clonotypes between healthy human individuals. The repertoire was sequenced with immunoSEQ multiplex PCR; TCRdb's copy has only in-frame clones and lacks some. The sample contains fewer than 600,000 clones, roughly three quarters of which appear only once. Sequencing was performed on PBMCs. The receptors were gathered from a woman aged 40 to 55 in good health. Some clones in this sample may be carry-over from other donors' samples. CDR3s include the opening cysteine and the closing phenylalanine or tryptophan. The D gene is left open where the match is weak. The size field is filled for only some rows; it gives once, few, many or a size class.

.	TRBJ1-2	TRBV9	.	TGTGCCAGCAGCGTAGAAACAGGTCTGGGCTATGGCTACACCTTC	CASSVETGLGYGYTF
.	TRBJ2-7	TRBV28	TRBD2	TGTGCCAGCAGTCCTATAGCGGGACTCATCGGGTCCTACGAGCAGTACTTC	CASSPIAGLIGSYEQYF
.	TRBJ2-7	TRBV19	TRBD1	TGTGCCAGCGGCCTGGGACAGGGGACCAGCGAGCAGTACTTC	CASGLGQGTSEQYF
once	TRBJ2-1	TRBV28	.	TGTGCCAGCAGTTTACAGATCAATGAGCAGTTCTTC	CASSLQINEQFF
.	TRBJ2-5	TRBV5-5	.	TGTGCCAGCAGCTTTAGCGTCCGGGAGACCCAGTACTTC	CASSFSVRETQYF
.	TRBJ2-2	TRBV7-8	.	TGTGCCAGCAGCATAACGTGGGTCGCGAACACCGGGGAGCTGTTTTTT	CASSITWVANTGELFF
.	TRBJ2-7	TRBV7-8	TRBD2	TGTGCCAGCAGCTTGGAGCGGGGCCCCATGTACGAGCAGTACTTC	CASSLERGPMYEQYF
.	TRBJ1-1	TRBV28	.	TGTGCCAGCAGTCCTTATCAGGGACGCACTGAAGCTTTCTTT	CASSPYQGRTEAFF
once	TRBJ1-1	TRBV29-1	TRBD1	TGCAGCGCCCTAAAGACAGGGTGGAACACTGAAGCTTTCTTT	CSALKTGWNTEAFF
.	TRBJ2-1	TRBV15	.	TGTGCCACCAGCAGAGATGCGGAGCGTCGGGAGCAGTTCTTC	CATSRDAERREQFF